The 14 T cell receptor beta chains reported below all come from one sample, sequenced in a study of siplizumab effects on memory and regulatory T cells. TCRdb's table, derived via immunoSEQ multiplex PCR, lists solely in-frame clones and lacks some. The sample lists over 90,000 clones, 90% to 95% occurring once. Specimen: CD4+ T cells sorted from blood. These TCRs come from a human donor in good health.

In its sample, this clone was seen once. This sequence joins TRBV7-6 and TRBJ2-2; D gene ambiguous. Trimming pared 5 bases from V and 8 bases from J, leaving 12 bases between. CDR1 is SGHVS, CDR2 FNYEAQ, per germline. The CDR3 runs to 13 residues. For the CDR3, the DNA is TGTGCCAGCAGCACGAATCCCGTAGGGGAGCTGTTTTTT. This encodes CASSTNPVGELFF.

The chain has TRBV7-3 and TRBJ2-1; D is ambiguous. CDR3 length: 15 residues. The V end lost 5 bases, the J end lost 9 bases, and 20 bases lay between the germline ends. Germline assignment: CDR1 SGHTA and CDR2 FQGTGA. The CDR3 nucleotides are TGTGCCAGCAGCCCTAGACCCCGCGACTCCGCTGAGCAGTTCTTC. Translating it yields CASSPRPRDSAEQFF.

CDR3 sequence: CASSLATSGSQDEQFF. The CDR3, as DNA: TGCGCCAGCAGCTTGGCGACTAGCGGGAGTCAGGATGAGCAGTTCTTC. The chain recombines TRBV5-1 with TRBJ2-1; 12 nucleotides line up with TRBD2. This CDR3 is 16 amino acids long. Germline V gene sequence: CDR1 SGHRS, CDR2 YFSETQ. V lost 0 bases to trimming and J lost 8 bases; unmatched junction nucleotides: 6.

The genes are TRBV7-2 and TRBJ2-3, with 7 positions matching TRBD2. Germline CDR1 SGHTA, CDR2 FQGNSA. The length of the CDR3 is 19 residues. The J segment lost 4 bases and the V segment lost 0 bases, leaving 16 bases of the junction unmatched. The CDR3 DNA follows: TGTGCCAGCAGCTTAGCAAAATCCGGGAGGCCCCGGGCCCCAGATACGCAGTATTTT. This encodes CASSLAKSGRPRAPDTQYF. Supplemented by reference TRBV7-2 and TRBJ2-3, the full variable domain reads GAGVSQSPSNKVTEKGKDVELRCDPISGHTALYWYRQSLGQGLEFLIYFQGNSAPDKSGLPSDRFSAERTGGSVSTLTIQRTQQEDSAVYLCASSLAKSGRPRAPDTQYFGPGTRLTVL.

The chain combines TRBV6-5 with TRBJ1-5; no firm D call. V was shortened by 6 bases and J by 0 bases, with 9 bases between the two germline ends. The CDR3 contains 14 residues. Germline V gene lookup returns CDR1 MNHEY and CDR2 SVGAGI. CDR3 residues: CASSLRYSNQPQHF. As DNA, the CDR3 is TGTGCCAGCAGCTTAAGGTATAGCAATCAGCCCCAGCATTTT.

The rearrangement joins TRBV28 to TRBJ1-2; D perhaps matches TRBD1 (6 bases). V was trimmed by 6 bases and J by 5 bases, leaving 16 bases between them. Germline V gene data show CDR1 as MDHEN and CDR2 as SYDVKM. This CDR3 is 14 amino acids long. CDR3 bases: TGTGCCAGCAGCCTAGACAGGCCCCCTTATGGCTACACCTTC. Residues: CASSLDRPPYGYTF.

The gene calls are TRBV5-1 and TRBJ2-7, with a tentative D call TRBD1 (5 bases). This CDR3 spans 16 amino acids. V gave up 0 bases and J gave up 2 bases, with 15 bases separating them. Germline lookup yields CDR1 SGHRS and CDR2 YFSETQ. The chain's CDR3 is CASSLAKAGSAYEQYF. The DNA of the CDR3 is TGCGCCAGCAGCTTGGCCAAGGCAGGGTCGGCCTACGAGCAGTACTTC.

This sequence joins TRBV5-1 and TRBJ1-1; 9 nucleotides line up with TRBD1. The trim removed 0 bases at V and 1 base at J, leaving 10 bases unmatched. The V gene's germline CDR1 is SGHRS and CDR2 YFSETQ. The length of the CDR3 is 18 residues. CDR3 sequence: CASSLAGQGSFGNTEAFF. For the CDR3, the DNA is TGCGCCAGCAGCTTGGCGGGACAGGGTTCCTTTGGGAACACTGAAGCTTTCTTT.

The chain uses TRBV28 and TRBJ2-7; 7 bases fit TRBD2. CDR1 and CDR2 from the germline V gene are MDHEN and SYDVKM. The CDR3 covers 20 residues. V was pared by 3 bases and J by 0 bases, with 20 bases of the junction left unmatched. In nucleotides, the CDR3 is TGTGCCAGCAGTTTTATAGGAGCGGGATATATCAATAAGAGCTCCTACGAGCAGTACTTC. Protein product: CASSFIGAGYINKSSYEQYF.

The chain has TRBV27 and TRBJ2-7; perhaps TRBD1 as D (6 bases). The CDR3 length is 13 residues. The germline CDR1 and CDR2 sequences are MNHEY and SMNVEV (reference sequence). The germline V and J ends were trimmed by 5 bases and 4 bases, with 12 bases remaining between them. CDR3 DNA: TGTGCCAGCAGTAGGCAGGGGCGATACGAGCAGTACTTC. Residues: CASSRQGRYEQYF.

This chain uses TRBV7-2 with TRBJ2-4; TRBD1 matches at 9 bases. V shed 1 base, J shed 7 bases, and the junction held 11 bases outside the gene matches. The germline V gene encodes CDR1 SGHTA and CDR2 FQGNSA. This CDR3 comprises 17 residues. This CDR3 is CASSLGLPGQGTNIQYF. The CDR3 region has the DNA TGTGCCAGCAGCTTAGGATTACCGGGACAGGGTACGAACATTCAGTACTTC.

The rearrangement joins TRBV5-5 to TRBJ1-5; no reliable D call. The germline V and J ends were trimmed by 3 bases and 0 bases, with 16 bases remaining between them. This CDR3 is built from 17 residues. Germline V gives CDR1 SGHKS, CDR2 YYEKEE (reference sequence). CDR3 loop: CASSSTPGTYSNQPQHF. The CDR3 region has the DNA TGTGCCAGCAGCTCGACACCTGGAACTTATAGCAATCAGCCCCAGCATTTT. Filled out from reference TRBV5-5 and TRBJ1-5, the complete variable domain reads DAGVTQSPTHLIKTRGQQVTLRCSPISGHKSVSWYQQVLGQGPQFIFQYYEKEERGRGNFPDRFSARQFPNYSSELNVNALLLGDSALYLCASSSTPGTYSNQPQHFGDGTRLSIL.

The rearrangement joins TRBV28 to TRBJ2-7; TRBD2 is a possible D gene (5 bases). The V gene's germline CDR1 is MDHEN and CDR2 SYDVKM. The CDR3 totals 18 residues. Trimming left V 8 bases short and J 6 bases short, with 32 bases between. The CDR3 region is CASSLPHRRAIHLGEQYF. The CDR3 bases are TGTGCCAGCTCATTACCCCACCGGCGGGCTATTCATTTGGGCGAGCAGTACTTC. Full variable domain (outside the CDR3, taken from reference TRBV28 and TRBJ2-7): DVKVTQSSRYLVKRTGEKVFLECVQDMDHENMFWYRQDPGLGLRLIYFSYDVKMKEKGDIPEGYSVSREKKERFSLILESASTNQTSMYLCASSLPHRRAIHLGEQYFGPGTRLTVT.

The chain recombines TRBV2 with TRBJ2-2; no clear D gene. Trimming shortened V by 8 bases and J by 8 bases, and 12 bases separated the two germline ends. The CDR3 spans 12 residues. CDR1 and CDR2 from the germline V gene are SNHLY and FYNNEI. The CDR3 DNA reads TGTGCCAGCGGGCGTTTCGGGGGGGAGCTGTTTTTT. It codes for CASGRFGGELFF.